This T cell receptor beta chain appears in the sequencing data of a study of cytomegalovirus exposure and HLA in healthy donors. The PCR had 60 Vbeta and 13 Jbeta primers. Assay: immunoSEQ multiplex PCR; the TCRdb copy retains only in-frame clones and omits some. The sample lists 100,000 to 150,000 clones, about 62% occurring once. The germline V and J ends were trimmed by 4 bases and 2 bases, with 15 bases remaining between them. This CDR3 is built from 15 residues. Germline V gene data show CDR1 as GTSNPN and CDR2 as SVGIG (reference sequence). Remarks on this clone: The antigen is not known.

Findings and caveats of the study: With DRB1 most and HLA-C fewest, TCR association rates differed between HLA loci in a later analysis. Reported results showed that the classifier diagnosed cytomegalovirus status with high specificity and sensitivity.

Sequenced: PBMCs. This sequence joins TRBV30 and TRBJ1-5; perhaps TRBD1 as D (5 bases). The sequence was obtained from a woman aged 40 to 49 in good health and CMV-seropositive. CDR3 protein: CAWNVGGGGNQPQHF. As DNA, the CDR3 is TGTGCCTGGAATGTGGGGGGTGGGGGCAATCAGCCCCAGCATTTT.